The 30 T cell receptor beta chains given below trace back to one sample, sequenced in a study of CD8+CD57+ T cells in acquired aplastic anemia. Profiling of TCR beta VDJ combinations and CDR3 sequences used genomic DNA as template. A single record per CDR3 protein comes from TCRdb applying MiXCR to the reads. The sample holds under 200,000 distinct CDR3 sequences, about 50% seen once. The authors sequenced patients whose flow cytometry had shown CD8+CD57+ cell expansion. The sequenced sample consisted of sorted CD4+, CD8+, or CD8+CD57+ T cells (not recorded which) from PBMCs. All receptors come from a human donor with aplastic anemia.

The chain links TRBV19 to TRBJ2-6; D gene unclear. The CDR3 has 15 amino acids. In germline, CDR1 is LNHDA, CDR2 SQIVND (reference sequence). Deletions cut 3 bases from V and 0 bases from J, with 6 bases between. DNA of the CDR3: TGTGCCAGTAGTATCCAGCACTCTGGGGCCAACGTCCTGACTTTC. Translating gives CASSIQHSGANVLTF.

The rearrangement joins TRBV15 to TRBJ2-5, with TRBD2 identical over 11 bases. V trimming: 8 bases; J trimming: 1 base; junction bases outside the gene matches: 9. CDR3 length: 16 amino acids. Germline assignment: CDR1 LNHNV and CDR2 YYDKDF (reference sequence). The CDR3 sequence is CATHRRLAGLQETQYF. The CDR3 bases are TGTGCCACCCACAGACGACTAGCGGGGCTCCAAGAGACCCAGTACTTC.

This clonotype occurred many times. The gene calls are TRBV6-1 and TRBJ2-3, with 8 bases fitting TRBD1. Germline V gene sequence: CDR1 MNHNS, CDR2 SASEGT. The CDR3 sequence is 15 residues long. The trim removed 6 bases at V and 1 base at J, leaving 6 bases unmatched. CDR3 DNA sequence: TGTGCCAGCAGCAGACAGGGGACCCGCACAGATACGCAGTATTTT. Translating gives CASSRQGTRTDTQYF.

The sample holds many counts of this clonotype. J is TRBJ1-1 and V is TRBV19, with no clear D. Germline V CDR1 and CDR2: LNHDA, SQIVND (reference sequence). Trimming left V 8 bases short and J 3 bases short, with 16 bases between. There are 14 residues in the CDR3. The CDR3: CASQTAISDTEAFF. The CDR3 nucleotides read TGTGCCAGTCAGACTGCTATATCAGACACTGAAGCTTTCTTT.

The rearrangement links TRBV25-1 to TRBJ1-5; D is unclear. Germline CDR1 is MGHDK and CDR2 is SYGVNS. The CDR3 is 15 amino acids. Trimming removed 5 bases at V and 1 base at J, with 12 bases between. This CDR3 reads CASSPGGKSNQPQHF. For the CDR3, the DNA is TGTGCCAGCAGTCCCGGTGGGAAAAGCAATCAGCCCCAGCATTTT.

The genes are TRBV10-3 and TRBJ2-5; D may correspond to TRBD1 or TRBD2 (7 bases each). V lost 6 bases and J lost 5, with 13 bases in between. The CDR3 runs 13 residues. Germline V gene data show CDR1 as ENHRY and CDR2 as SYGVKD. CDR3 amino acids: CAIRQGGVETQYF. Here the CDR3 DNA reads TGTGCCATCAGGCAGGGGGGGGTGGAGACCCAGTACTTC.

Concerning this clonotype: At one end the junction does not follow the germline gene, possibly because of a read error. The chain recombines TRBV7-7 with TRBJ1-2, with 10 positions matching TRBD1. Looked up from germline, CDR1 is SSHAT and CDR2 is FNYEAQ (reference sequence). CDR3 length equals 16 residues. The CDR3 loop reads CASSFPGQGISYGYTF. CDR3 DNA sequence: TGTGCTAGCAGCTTTCCGGGACAGGGGATATCCTATGGCTACACCTTC. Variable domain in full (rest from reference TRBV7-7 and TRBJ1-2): GAGVSQSPRYKVTKRGQDVTLRCDPISSHATLYWYQQALGQGPEFLTYFNYEAQPDKSGLPSDRFSAERPEGSISTLTIQRTEQRDSAMYRCASSFPGQGISYGYTFGSGTRLTVV.

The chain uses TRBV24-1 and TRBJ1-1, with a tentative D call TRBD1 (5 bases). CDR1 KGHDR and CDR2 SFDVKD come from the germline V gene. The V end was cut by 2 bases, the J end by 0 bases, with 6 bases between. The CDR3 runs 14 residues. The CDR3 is CATSDSGVNTEAFF. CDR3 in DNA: TGTGCCACCAGTGATTCGGGGGTGAACACTGAAGCTTTCTTT.

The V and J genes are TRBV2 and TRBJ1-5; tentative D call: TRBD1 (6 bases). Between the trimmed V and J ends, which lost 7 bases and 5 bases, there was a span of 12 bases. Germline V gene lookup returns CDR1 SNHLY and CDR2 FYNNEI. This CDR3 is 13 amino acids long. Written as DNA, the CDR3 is TGTGCCAGCACGGGGGCTCCCCATCAGCCCCAGCATTTT. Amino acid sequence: CASTGAPHQPQHF.

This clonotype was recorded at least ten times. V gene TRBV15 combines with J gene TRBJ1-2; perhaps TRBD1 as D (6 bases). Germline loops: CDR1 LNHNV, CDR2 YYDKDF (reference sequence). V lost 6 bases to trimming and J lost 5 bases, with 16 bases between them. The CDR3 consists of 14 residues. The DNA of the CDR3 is TGTGCCACCAGTCCCAGGGGCGGAGGTTATGGCTACACCTTC. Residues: CATSPRGGGYGYTF.

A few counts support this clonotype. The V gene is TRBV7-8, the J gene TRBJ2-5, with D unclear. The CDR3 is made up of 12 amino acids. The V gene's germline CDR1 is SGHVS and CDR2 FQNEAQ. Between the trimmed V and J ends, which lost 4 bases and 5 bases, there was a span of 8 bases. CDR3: CASSYRAETQYF. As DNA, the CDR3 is TGTGCCAGCAGCTATAGGGCCGAGACCCAGTACTTC. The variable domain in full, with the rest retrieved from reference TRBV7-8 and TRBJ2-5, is GAGVSQSPRYKVAKRGQDVALRCDPISGHVSLFWYQQALGQGPEFLTYFQNEAQLDKSGLPSDRFFAERPEGSVSTLKIQRTQQEDSAVYLCASSYRAETQYFGPGTRLLVL.

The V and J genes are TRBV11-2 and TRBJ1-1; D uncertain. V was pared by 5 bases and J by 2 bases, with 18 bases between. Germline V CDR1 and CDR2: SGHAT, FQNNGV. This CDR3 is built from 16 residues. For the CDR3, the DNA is TGTGCCAGCAGCCTGCAACCTCAGGTTGGCAACACTGAAGCTTTCTTT. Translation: CASSLQPQVGNTEAFF. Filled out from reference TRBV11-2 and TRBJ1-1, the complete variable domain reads EAGVAQSPRYKIIEKRQSVAFWCNPISGHATLYWYQQILGQGPKLLIQFQNNGVVDDSQLPKDRFSAERLKGVDSTLKIQPAKLEDSAVYLCASSLQPQVGNTEAFFGQGTRLTVV.

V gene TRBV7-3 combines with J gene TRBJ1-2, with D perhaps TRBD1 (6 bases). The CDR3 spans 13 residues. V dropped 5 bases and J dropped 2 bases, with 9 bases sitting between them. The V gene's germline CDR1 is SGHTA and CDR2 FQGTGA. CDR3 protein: CASSPGTNYGYTF. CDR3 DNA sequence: TGTGCCAGCAGCCCAGGGACAAACTATGGCTACACCTTC.

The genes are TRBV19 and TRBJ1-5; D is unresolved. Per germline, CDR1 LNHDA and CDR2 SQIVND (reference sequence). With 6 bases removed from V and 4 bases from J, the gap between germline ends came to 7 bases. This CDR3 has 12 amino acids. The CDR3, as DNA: TGTGCCAGTAGCGTACTAAATCAGCCCCAGCATTTT. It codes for CASSVLNQPQHF.

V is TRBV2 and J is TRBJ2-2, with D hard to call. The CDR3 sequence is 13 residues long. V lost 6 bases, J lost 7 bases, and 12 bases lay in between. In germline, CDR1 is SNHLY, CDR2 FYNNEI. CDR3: CASRVETFGELFF. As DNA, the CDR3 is TGTGCCAGCAGAGTGGAAACCTTCGGGGAGCTGTTTTTT.

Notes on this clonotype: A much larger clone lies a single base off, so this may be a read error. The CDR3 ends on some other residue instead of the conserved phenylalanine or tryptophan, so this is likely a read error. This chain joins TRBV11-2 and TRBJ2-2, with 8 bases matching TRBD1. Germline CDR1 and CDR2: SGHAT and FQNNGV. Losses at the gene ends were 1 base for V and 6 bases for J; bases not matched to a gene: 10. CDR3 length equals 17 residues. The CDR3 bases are TGTGCCAGCAGCTTAGTAGGGCAGGGGGCATCAGCCGGGGAGCTGTTTCTT. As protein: CASSLVGQGASAGELFL.

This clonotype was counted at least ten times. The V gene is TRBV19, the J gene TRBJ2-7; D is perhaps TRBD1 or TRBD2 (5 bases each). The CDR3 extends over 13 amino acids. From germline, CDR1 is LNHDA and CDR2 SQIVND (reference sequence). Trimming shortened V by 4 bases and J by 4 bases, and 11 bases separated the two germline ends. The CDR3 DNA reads TGTGCCAGTAGTAAGGGGCGCGGGTACGAGCAGTACTTC. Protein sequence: CASSKGRGYEQYF.

This chain's CDR3 is CAGGSNTGELFF. Here the CDR3 DNA reads TGTGCTGGGGGATCTAACACCGGGGAGCTGTTTTTT. The chain has TRBV7-7 and TRBJ2-2; D could derive from TRBD1 or TRBD2 (5 bases each). The CDR3 consists of 12 residues. Germline-derived CDR1 and CDR2 are SSHAT and FNYEAQ (reference sequence).

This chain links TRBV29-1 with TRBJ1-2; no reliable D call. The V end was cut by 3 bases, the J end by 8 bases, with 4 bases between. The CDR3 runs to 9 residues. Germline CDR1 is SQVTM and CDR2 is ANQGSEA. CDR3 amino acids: CSVDDGYTF. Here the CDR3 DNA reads TGCAGCGTTGATGACGGCTACACCTTC. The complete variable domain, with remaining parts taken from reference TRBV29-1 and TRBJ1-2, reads SAVISQKPSRDICQRGTSLTIQCQVDSQVTMMFWYRQQPGQSLTLIATANQGSEATYESGFVIDKFPISRPNLTFSTLTVSNMSPEDSSIYLCSVDDGYTFGSGTRLTVV.

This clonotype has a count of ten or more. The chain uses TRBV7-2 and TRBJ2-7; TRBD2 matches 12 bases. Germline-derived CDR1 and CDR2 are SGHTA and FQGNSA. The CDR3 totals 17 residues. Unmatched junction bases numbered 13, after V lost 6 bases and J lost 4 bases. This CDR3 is CASSMTSGTSGSYEQYF. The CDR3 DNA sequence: TGTGCCAGCAGTATGACTTCCGGGACTAGCGGGTCTTACGAGCAGTACTTC.

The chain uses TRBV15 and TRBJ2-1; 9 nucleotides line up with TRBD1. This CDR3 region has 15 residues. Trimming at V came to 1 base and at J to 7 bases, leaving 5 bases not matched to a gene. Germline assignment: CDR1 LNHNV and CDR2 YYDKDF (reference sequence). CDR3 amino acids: CATSRVGTGNNEQFF. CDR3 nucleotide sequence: TGTGCCACCAGCAGAGTAGGGACAGGGAATAATGAGCAGTTCTTC.

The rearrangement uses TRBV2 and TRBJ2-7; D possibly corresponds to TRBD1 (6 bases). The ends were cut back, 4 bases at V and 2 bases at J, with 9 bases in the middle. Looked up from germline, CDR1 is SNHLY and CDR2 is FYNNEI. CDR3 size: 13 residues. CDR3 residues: CASSADRTYEQYF. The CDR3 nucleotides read TGTGCCAGCAGTGCGGACAGAACCTACGAGCAGTACTTC.

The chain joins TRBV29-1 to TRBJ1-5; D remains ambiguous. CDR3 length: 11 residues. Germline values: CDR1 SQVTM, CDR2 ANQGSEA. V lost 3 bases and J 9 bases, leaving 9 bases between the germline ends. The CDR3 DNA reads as TGCAGCGTTGATGCCCCGGGGCCCCAGCATTTT. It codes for CSVDAPGPQHF.

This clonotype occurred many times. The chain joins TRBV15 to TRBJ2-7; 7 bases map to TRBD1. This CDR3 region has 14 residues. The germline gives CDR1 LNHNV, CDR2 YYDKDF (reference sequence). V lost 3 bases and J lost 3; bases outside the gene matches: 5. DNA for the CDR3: TGTGCCACCAGCAGCAGGGACAGCGTCTACGAGCAGTACTTC. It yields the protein CATSSRDSVYEQYF.

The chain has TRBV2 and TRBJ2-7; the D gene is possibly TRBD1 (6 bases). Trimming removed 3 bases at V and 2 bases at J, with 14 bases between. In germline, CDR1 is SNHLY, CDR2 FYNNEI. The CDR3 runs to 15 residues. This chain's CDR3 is CASSDFRRGAYEQYF. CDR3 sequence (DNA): TGTGCCAGCAGTGATTTCCGCAGGGGAGCCTACGAGCAGTACTTC.

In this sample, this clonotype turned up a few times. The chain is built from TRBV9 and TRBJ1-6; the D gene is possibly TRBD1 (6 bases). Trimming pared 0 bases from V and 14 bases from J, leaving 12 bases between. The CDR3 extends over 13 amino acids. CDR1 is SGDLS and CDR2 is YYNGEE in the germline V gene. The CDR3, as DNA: TGTGCCAGCAGCGTAGTACAGGGTGTAGCCCTCCACTTT. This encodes CASSVVQGVALHF.

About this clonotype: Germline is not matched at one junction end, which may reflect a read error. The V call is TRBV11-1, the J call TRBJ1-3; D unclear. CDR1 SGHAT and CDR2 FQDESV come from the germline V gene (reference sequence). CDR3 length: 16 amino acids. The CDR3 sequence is CASSLENGYSGNTIHF. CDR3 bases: TGTGCCAGCAGCTTAGAAAACGGGTACTCTGGAAACACCATACATTTT. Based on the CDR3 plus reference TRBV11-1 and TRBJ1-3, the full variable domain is EAEVAQSPRYKITEKSQAVAFWCDPISGHATLYWYRQILGQGPELLVQFQDESVVDDSQLPKDRFSAERLKGVDSTLKIQPAELGDSAMYLCASSLENGYSGNTIHFGEGSWLTVV.

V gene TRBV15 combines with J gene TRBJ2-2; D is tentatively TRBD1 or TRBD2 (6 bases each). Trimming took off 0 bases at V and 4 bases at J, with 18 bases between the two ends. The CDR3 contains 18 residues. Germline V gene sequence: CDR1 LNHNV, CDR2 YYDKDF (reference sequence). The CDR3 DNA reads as TGTGCCACCAGCAGAGATTTAGCGGAGGGGGTGGTCACCGGGGAGCTGTTTTTT. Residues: CATSRDLAEGVVTGELFF.

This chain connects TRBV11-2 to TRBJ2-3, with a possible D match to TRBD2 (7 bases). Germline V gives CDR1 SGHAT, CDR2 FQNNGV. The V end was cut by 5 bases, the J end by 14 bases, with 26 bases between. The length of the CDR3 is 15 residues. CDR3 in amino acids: CASSPGLRGGPDPYF. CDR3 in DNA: TGTGCCAGCAGCCCAGGACTTCGCGGGGGCCCGGACCCGTATTTT.

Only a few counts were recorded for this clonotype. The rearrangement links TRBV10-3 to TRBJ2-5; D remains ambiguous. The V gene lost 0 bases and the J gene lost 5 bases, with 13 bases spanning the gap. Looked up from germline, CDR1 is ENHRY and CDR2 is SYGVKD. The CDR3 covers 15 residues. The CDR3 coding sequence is TGTGCCATCAGTGAGTCCTTGTTGGCTGGTGAGACCCAGTACTTC. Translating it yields CAISESLLAGETQYF.